Below are 29 T cell receptor beta chains sequenced from a single sample in a study of CD8 T cells in ankylosing spondylitis. TCRdb re-called the 5' RACE reads through MiXCR, storing one row per CDR3 protein. The sample records hundreds of thousands of distinct CDR3 sequences, roughly 18% being singletons. Study-level points and caveats: Typical of ankylosing spondylitis blood, it appeared, was a TCR beta motif of fewer than ten highly homologous variants.

These receptors lack a known antigen. The sequenced sample consisted of blood, either unsorted or a sorted T cell fraction (not recorded which). Receptors were obtained from a male donor with ankylosing spondylitis.

The J gene is TRBJ2-2, the V gene TRBV2; perhaps TRBD1 as D (5 bases). Germline V gene lookup returns CDR1 SNHLY and CDR2 FYNNEI. The CDR3 extends over 16 amino acids. V lost 4 bases, J lost 2 bases, and 14 bases lay in between. The CDR3 DNA is TGTGCCAGCAGTGTTGGGCTGGACATAAACACCGGGGAGCTGTTTTTT. Encoded protein: CASSVGLDINTGELFF.

This clonotype showed up just a few times. This chain connects TRBV5-1 to TRBJ1-1; D is undetermined. The germline gives CDR1 SGHRS, CDR2 YFSETQ. The CDR3 spans 16 residues. The germline V and J ends were trimmed by 0 bases and 0 bases, with 12 bases remaining between them. As DNA, the CDR3 is TGCGCCAGCAGCTTGGGGGCAGAGTACATGAACACTGAAGCTTTCTTT. It translates to CASSLGAEYMNTEAFF.

The chain couples TRBV2 to TRBJ1-2, with D hard to call. From germline, CDR1 is SNHLY and CDR2 FYNNEI. Trimming shortened V by 0 bases and J by 5 bases, and 13 bases separated the two germline ends. The CDR3 length is 15 residues. CDR3 in amino acids: CASSEALDGVYGYTF. The CDR3 nucleotides read TGTGCCAGCAGTGAAGCGCTTGACGGAGTTTATGGCTACACCTTC.

V usage is TRBV29-1 and J usage is TRBJ2-3; the match to TRBD1 covers 10 bases. CDR1 and CDR2 from the germline V gene are SQVTM and ANQGSEA. CDR3 size: 14 residues. V was clipped by 4 bases and J by 2 bases; unmatched bases: 3. CDR3 DNA sequence: TGCAGCGTTGGGGGACAGGGGTTCACAGATACGCAGTATTTT. This encodes CSVGGQGFTDTQYF.

To note about this clonotype: Since a much larger clone is just one base distant, this may be a read error. This chain uses TRBV27 with TRBJ2-7; no definite D call. The CDR3 spans 12 residues. Germline V lookup: CDR1 MNHEY, CDR2 SMNVEV (reference sequence). The V and J ends lost 5 bases and 3 bases respectively, with 8 bases between them. The CDR3: CASSARNYEQYF. CDR3 DNA: TGTGCCAGCAGTGCCAGAAACTACGAGCAGTACTTC.

This clonotype was counted ten times or more. The chain recombines TRBV12-3 or TRBV12-4 with TRBJ1-2, with TRBD1 matching over 7 bases. The CDR3 runs to 13 residues. V lost 6 bases and J lost 8; bases outside the gene matches: 9. The CDR3 spells CASSYDRAGGYTF. The CDR3, as DNA: TGTGCCAGCAGCTATGACAGGGCTGGCGGCTACACCTTC.

This clonotype was counted at least ten times. J is TRBJ2-1 and V is TRBV5-1; 9 positions match TRBD2. The V and J ends lost 3 bases and 4 bases, in that order; junction bases with no gene match: 5. The CDR3 is 15 residues long. CDR1 and CDR2 (germline): SGHRS, YFSETQ. Written as DNA, the CDR3 is TGCGCCAGCAGCTCGCTAGCGGGATCTTACAATGAGCAGTTCTTC. It encodes CASSSLAGSYNEQFF.

This clonotype was detected many times. J is TRBJ2-7 and V is TRBV4-1; 9 bases agree with TRBD1. The CDR3 loop spans 15 amino acids. The J segment lost 7 bases and the V segment lost 0 bases, leaving 7 bases of the junction unmatched. CDR1 and CDR2 (germline): MGHRA, YSYEKL. The CDR3 nucleotides are TGCGCCAGCAGCCAAGATGGGACAGGGACTATAGAGCAGTACTTC. This translates into CASSQDGTGTIEQYF.

This chain joins TRBV6-1 and TRBJ2-5; D uncertain. CDR1 and CDR2 from the germline V gene are MNHNS and SASEGT. Trimming removed 6 bases at V and 5 bases at J, with 13 bases between. CDR3 size: 13 residues. The CDR3 DNA reads as TGTGCCAGCAGCCTGTTTGTCACGGAGACCCAGTACTTC. This gives the protein CASSLFVTETQYF.

This clonotype was seen only a few times. The rearrangement uses TRBV12-3 or TRBV12-4 and TRBJ2-4; D remains ambiguous. V lost 1 base to trimming and J lost 2 bases, with 9 bases between them. This CDR3 is built from 15 residues. The CDR3 nucleotides are TGTGCCAGCAGTTTAGTGGGTGAAACCAAAAACATTCAGTACTTC. Amino acids: CASSLVGETKNIQYF.

The chain has TRBV6-1 and TRBJ1-2; no clear D. The CDR3 covers 13 residues. Germline values: CDR1 MNHNS, CDR2 SASEGT. The V end lost 9 bases, the J end lost 0 bases, and 11 bases lay between the germline ends. In DNA, the CDR3 is TGTGCCAGTACCGTGGGAGCTAACTATGGCTACACCTTC. Translating gives CASTVGANYGYTF.

In this sample, this clonotype turned up a few times. This chain links TRBV7-9 with TRBJ1-1; 10 bases match TRBD1. This CDR3 region has 15 residues. Losses at the gene ends were 6 bases for V and 3 bases for J; bases not matched to a gene: 7. Germline V gene sequence: CDR1 SEHNR, CDR2 FQNEAQ (reference sequence). DNA for the CDR3: TGTGCCAGCAGAACCCGACAGGGGGCGGACACTGAAGCTTTCTTT. This encodes CASRTRQGADTEAFF.

J is TRBJ2-7 and V is TRBV20-1; D call uncertain. CDR1 and CDR2 (germline): DFQATT, SNEGSKA (reference sequence). V lost 1 base to trimming and J lost 2 bases, with 9 bases between them. The CDR3 spans 13 residues. The CDR3 DNA reads TGCAGTGCTAGAGGTCGCGGAACCTACGAGCAGTACTTC. Protein sequence: CSARGRGTYEQYF.

In this sample, this clonotype turned up many times. J is TRBJ2-7 and V is TRBV9, with D tentatively TRBD1 (6 bases). Germline assignment: CDR1 SGDLS and CDR2 YYNGEE. The length of the CDR3 is 13 residues. Trimming pared 0 bases from V and 3 bases from J, leaving 7 bases between. CDR3 amino acids: CASSVAGDYEQYF. As DNA, the CDR3 is TGTGCCAGCAGCGTAGCAGGGGACTACGAGCAGTACTTC. Full variable domain (rest looked up from reference TRBV9 and TRBJ2-7): DSGVTQTPKHLITATGQRVTLRCSPRSGDLSVYWYQQSLDQGLQFLIQYYNGEERAKGNILERFSAQQFPDLHSELNLSSLELGDSALYFCASSVAGDYEQYFGPGTRLTVT.

The J gene is TRBJ2-1, the V gene TRBV2; TRBD1 matches 11 bases. The ends lost 6 bases at V and 7 bases at J; junction bases unmatched: 2. The CDR3 is made up of 13 amino acids. CDR1 SNHLY and CDR2 FYNNEI come from the germline V gene. As DNA, the CDR3 is TGTGCCAGCAGCGGACAGGGGGCGAATGAGCAGTTCTTC. Translating gives CASSGQGANEQFF.

This clonotype turned up a few times. The chain is built from TRBV11-2 and TRBJ2-1, with 12 positions matching TRBD2. The CDR3 is 16 residues long. Germline V gives CDR1 SGHAT, CDR2 FQNNGV. J gave up 4 bases and V 3 bases, and 4 bases lay outside the gene matches. The CDR3 here is CASSLASGRDYNEQFF. CDR3 in DNA: TGTGCCAGCAGCTTGGCTAGCGGGAGGGATTACAATGAGCAGTTCTTC.

The chain uses TRBV5-1 and TRBJ2-7; 9 nucleotides match TRBD1. V was pared by 3 bases and J by 6 bases, with 7 bases of the junction left unmatched. The CDR3 is made up of 14 amino acids. Germline lookup yields CDR1 SGHRS and CDR2 YFSETQ. For the CDR3, the DNA is TGCGCCAGCAGCTCGCCGGGACAGGGTCGCGAGCAGTACTTC. This translates into CASSSPGQGREQYF. Using reference TRBV5-1 and TRBJ2-7 for the parts outside the CDR3, the full variable domain is KAGVTQTPRYLIKTRGQQVTLSCSPISGHRSVSWYQQTPGQGLQFLFEYFSETQRNKGNFPGRFSGRQFSNSRSEMNVSTLELGDSALYLCASSSPGQGREQYFGPGTRLTVT.

This clonotype was recorded a few times. V usage is TRBV7-3 and J usage is TRBJ2-1; maybe TRBD1 (6 bases). V was clipped by 1 base and J by 8 bases, with 18 bases between them. The CDR3 has 16 residues. Germline values: CDR1 SGHTA, CDR2 FQGTGA. CDR3 sequence reads: CASSLMGAVGIDEQFF. CDR3 in DNA: TGTGCCAGCAGCTTAATGGGGGCGGTAGGAATCGATGAGCAGTTCTTC.

V usage is TRBV6-5 and J usage is TRBJ1-1, with a tentative D call TRBD1 (6 bases). Per the germline V gene, CDR1 is MNHEY and CDR2 is SVGAGI. V lost 0 bases and J 6 bases, leaving 11 bases between the germline ends. The CDR3 consists of 14 residues. The CDR3 coding sequence is TGTGCCAGCAGTTACTCGGAGGGGGGGTCTGAAGCTTTCTTT. It is translated as CASSYSEGGSEAFF.

This chain uses TRBV11-2 with TRBJ1-1; D gene unclear. The V end lost 5 bases, the J end lost 10 bases, and 20 bases lay between the germline ends. This CDR3 is 14 amino acids long. Germline lookup yields CDR1 SGHAT and CDR2 FQNNGV. CDR3 DNA: TGTGCCAGCAGCCTGTCTAGCACCTCTTGGGGAGCTTTCTTT. It codes for CASSLSSTSWGAFF.

The J gene is TRBJ2-3, the V gene TRBV19; TRBD2 matches 11 bases. The CDR3 extends over 20 amino acids. Germline CDR1 is LNHDA and CDR2 is SQIVND (reference sequence). V was clipped by 3 bases and J by 6 bases; unmatched bases: 20. The CDR3 nucleotides read TGTGCCAGTAGTATTCTTCTAGCGGGAGGAGTTGGTATGAAGGATGATACGCAGTATTTT. Amino acids: CASSILLAGGVGMKDDTQYF.

This clonotype was recorded a few times. The chain has TRBV20-1 and TRBJ1-1; maybe TRBD1 (5 bases). There are 12 residues in the CDR3. CDR1 is DFQATT and CDR2 is SNEGSKA in the germline V gene (reference sequence). In DNA form, the CDR3 reads TGCAGCGCGGACAACCAGAACACTGAAGCTTTCTTT. Translation: CSADNQNTEAFF.

This chain links TRBV6-5 with TRBJ1-4, with a weak D call TRBD1 (6 bases). Germline V lookup: CDR1 MNHEY, CDR2 SVGAGI. The germline V and J ends were trimmed by 4 bases and 4 bases, with 16 bases remaining between them. This CDR3 contains 16 residues. CDR3 protein: CASSSLLLQGNEKLFF. The CDR3 nucleotides read TGTGCCAGCAGTTCCCTCCTCTTACAGGGTAATGAAAAACTGTTTTTT.

This chain links TRBV4-1 with TRBJ1-2; D might be TRBD1 (5 bases). Germline CDR1 reads MGHRA; CDR2 reads YSYEKL. This CDR3 contains 17 residues. Trimming stripped 4 bases from V and 2 bases from J, with 20 bases between. The chain's CDR3 is CASSPSTQGPLNYGYTF. As DNA, the CDR3 is TGCGCCAGCAGCCCCTCCACGCAGGGACCTCTCAACTATGGCTACACCTTC.

The chain has TRBV19 and TRBJ2-1; D is ambiguous. Germline CDR1 reads LNHDA; CDR2 reads SQIVND (reference sequence). V was cut by 6 bases and J by 0 bases, with 12 bases left in between. CDR3 length: 15 residues. The CDR3 DNA sequence: TGTGCCAGTAGATACGACTTAAGCTCCTACAATGAGCAGTTCTTC. Its translation: CASRYDLSSYNEQFF. Supplemented by reference TRBV19 and TRBJ2-1, the full variable domain reads DGGITQSPKYLFRKEGQNVTLSCEQNLNHDAMYWYRQDPGQGLRLIYYSQIVNDFQKGDIAEGYSVSREKKESFPLTVTSAQKNPTAFYLCASRYDLSSYNEQFFGPGTRLTVL.

This clonotype was seen a handful of times. The chain links TRBV4-2 to TRBJ2-4, with 10 bases matching TRBD2. After removal of 4 bases from V and 6 bases from J, the junction contained 6 bases not matched to a gene. The CDR3 is 15 residues long. The germline V gene has CDR1 LGHNA and CDR2 YNFKEQ. The CDR3 loop is CASSPTAGGGNIQYF. CDR3 coding DNA: TGTGCCAGCAGCCCCACAGCGGGAGGGGGAAACATTCAGTACTTC.

The table lists this clonotype with many counts. V gene TRBV12-3 or TRBV12-4 combines with J gene TRBJ2-7, with D perhaps matching TRBD1 or TRBD2 (5 bases each). The CDR3 extends over 13 amino acids. The V end lost 5 bases, the J end lost 4 bases, and 12 bases lay between the germline ends. This chain's CDR3 is CASSPGTAYEQYF. As DNA, the CDR3 is TGTGCCAGCAGTCCCGGGACCGCATACGAGCAGTACTTC.

The J gene is TRBJ1-1, the V gene TRBV12-3 or TRBV12-4, with a possible D match to TRBD1 (6 bases). V was cut by 8 bases and J by 5 bases, with 15 bases left in between. The CDR3 loop spans 13 amino acids. The CDR3 here is CASSDGRGTEAFF. CDR3 DNA sequence: TGTGCCAGCTCCGACGGCAGGGGTACTGAAGCTTTCTTT.

The V call is TRBV14, the J call TRBJ2-7; D not certain. Per the germline V gene, CDR1 is SGHDN and CDR2 is FVKESK. CDR3 length: 15 amino acids. Trimming took off 2 bases at V and 0 bases at J, with 11 bases between the two ends. CDR3 sequence: CASSQYSGSSYEQYF. Here the CDR3 DNA reads TGTGCCAGCAGCCAATACTCCGGCAGCTCCTACGAGCAGTACTTC.